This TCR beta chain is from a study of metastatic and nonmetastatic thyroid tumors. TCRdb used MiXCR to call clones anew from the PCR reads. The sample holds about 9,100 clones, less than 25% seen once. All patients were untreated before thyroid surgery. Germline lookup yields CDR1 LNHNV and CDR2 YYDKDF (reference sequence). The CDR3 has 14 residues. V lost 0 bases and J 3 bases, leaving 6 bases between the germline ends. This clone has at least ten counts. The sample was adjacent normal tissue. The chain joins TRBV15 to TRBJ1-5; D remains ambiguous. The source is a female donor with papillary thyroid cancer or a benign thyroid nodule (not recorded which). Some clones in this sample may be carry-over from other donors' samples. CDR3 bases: TGTGCCACCAGCAGAGAGGGTTTCAATCAGCCCCAGCATTTT. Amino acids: CATSREGFNQPQHF.